This T cell receptor (beta chain) is drawn from a study of blood T cell repertoires in COVID-19 (dated by TCRdb to about 2020). With regard to the full study: Samples from collaborators originated in the United States, Italy and Spain and spanned both the acute and convalescent phases of COVID-19. The dataset comprised deeply sampled blood TCRbeta repertoires from subjects exposed to, actively infected with, or recovered from COVID-19. Where available, HLA class I and class II types were obtained from metadata supplied by the sample provider rather than from assay-based typing. The material from the prospective study consisted of cDNA or gDNA derived from T cells, B-cell-depleted T cells, or PBMCs. The sample metadata nearly always contained a de-identified subject ID, COVID-19 status, age in years and sex. The samples were drawn from the first 160 participants of the ongoing ImmuneRACE study and from 950 to 1,500 subjects provided by 6 global collaborators. A freely available public database, intended as a resource for researchers studying the immune response to SARS-CoV-2, is where the repertoires were released. Summary of the overall study and its limitations: How much clinical and demographic metadata was included differed by source and by participant, and the metadata was provided uncurated.

V sheds 6 bases and J sheds 1 base, leaving 9 bases between their ends. From the cysteine up to the phenylalanine, the CDR3 has a length of 14 residues. This entry keeps only the CDR3 DNA: 42 bases, framed from base 1. Reading the germline V gene (reference sequence) gives CDR1 SEHNR and CDR2 FQNEAQ. To note about this clone: Which antigen it targets is not known. Base quality data are lacking; no much larger clone is found one base away.

TCRbeta CDR3 regions were amplified from genomic DNA using the immunoSEQ Assay, a bias-controlled multiplex PCR. The study's processing was this. Within the assay, amplification of reference gene primers was used to estimate how many nucleated cells each sample contained. To quantify the absolute abundance of each unique TCRbeta CDR3 rearrangement, sequence reads were collapsed and filtered. For each sample, productive Simpson clonality was calculated as the square root of Simpson's diversity index across productive rearrangements. TCRdb limited this immuneACCESS table to in-frame rearrangements with V and J called. A share of clones is missing; checked studies link under half to unresolved V genes, and the rest is unexplained. D and trimming were read from the DNA, whereas the V and J calls and clone size are those reported in that table. The sample records some 120,000 clones, over 80% of which are singletons. The ten most abundant clones make up under 3% of the sample.

The collaborating institutions used their own protocols to collect whole blood in K2EDTA tubes. For TCRbeta analysis, collaborators shipped samples in one of three forms: frozen whole blood, isolated PBMCs, or DNA extracted from either of those sample types. The sequenced sample was peripheral blood. The rearrangement joined TRBV7-9 to TRBJ1-4; TRBD1 is perhaps the D gene, given 6 matching bases. The receptor was derived from a man aged 25-45 years with acute or convalescent COVID-19. CDR3 reads: CASRKTGTNEKLFF. The DNA sequence is TGTGCCAGCAGAAAGACAGGAACTAATGAAAAACTGTTTTTT.